This T cell receptor (beta chain) was retrieved from a study of cytomegalovirus exposure and HLA in healthy donors. Germline V gene sequence: CDR1 KGHSH, CDR2 LQKENI. V shed 3 bases, J shed 0 bases, and the junction held 9 bases outside the gene matches. This CDR3 spans 17 amino acids. Findings of the study overall: A later analysis linked a missense variant in DCLRE1C to the trimming of TCR beta V and J genes.

Note on this clone: Its antigen remains unknown.

PCR was performed using 60 Vbeta and 13 Jbeta primers. Sequencing used immunoSEQ multiplex PCR; TCRdb keeps in-frame clones, though not all of them. The data hold 150,000 to 200,000 clones, with 79% observed a single time. This chain links TRBV18 with TRBJ2-7; 9 nucleotides agree with TRBD2. This clonotype was sampled from a girl between 10 and 17 years old in good health and CMV-seropositive. Sample: PBMCs. In nucleotides, the CDR3 is TGTGCCAGCTCACCGGTTGCGGGGGGGAGGAGCTCCTACGAGCAGTACTTC. Amino acid sequence: CASSPVAGGRSSYEQYF.